Listed below are T cell receptor beta chains from one sample, sequenced in a study of T cells after yellow fever vaccination. MiXCR, applied by TCRdb to the 5' RACE reads, yields one record per CDR3 protein. The table includes tens of thousands of distinct CDR3 sequences, 6.6% detected once. The specimen comprised CD8+ T cells not binding an NS4B(214-222) dextramer, sorted from PBMCs, sampled about 41 days after the first yellow fever vaccination. These receptors were taken from a man aged 18-30 years who received the YFV17D yellow fever vaccine. CDR3s include the opening cysteine and the closing phenylalanine or tryptophan. A D gene is named only where the DNA matches it firmly. Clone size, where shown, is once, few, many, or a class for clones that have expanded.

d_call	v_call	j_call	clone_size	cdr3_aa	cdr3_nt
-	TRBV4-3	TRBJ2-7	many	CASSQDRSPLYEQYF	TGCGCCAGCAGCCAAGATAGGTCACCGCTCTACGAGCAGTACTTC
-	TRBV7-9	TRBJ2-1	-	CASSKPATGDDEQFF	TGTGCCAGCAGCAAACCCGCCACGGGGGACGACGAGCAGTTCTTC
TRBD1	TRBV10-3	TRBJ1-5	-	CAISGDSFNQPQHF	TGTGCCATCAGTGGGGACAGTTTCAATCAGCCCCAGCATTTT
-	TRBV6-6	TRBJ1-5	-	CASGPRDQPQHF	TGTGCCAGCGGACCCAGGGATCAGCCCCAGCATTTT
TRBD1	TRBV10-3	TRBJ2-5	-	CAISGTQQGQETQYF	TGTGCCATCAGTGGCACGCAACAGGGGCAAGAGACCCAGTACTTC
-	TRBV10-2	TRBJ1-2	many	CASSEGYGYTF	TGCGCCAGCAGTGAGGGGTATGGCTACACCTTC
TRBD2	TRBV6-1	TRBJ2-2	few	CASSEGVAGVTGELFF	TGTGCCAGCAGTGAAGGTGTAGCGGGGGTCACCGGGGAGCTGTTTTTT
-	TRBV4-1	TRBJ2-3	many	CASSHSSLGYGDSF	TGCGCCAGCAGCCATTCCTCTCTGGGCTACGGAGACTCTTTT
TRBD1	TRBV5-6	TRBJ2-7	few	CASGTGKTMQYF	TGTGCCAGCGGGACAGGGAAGACGATGCAGTACTTC
-	TRBV6-2/TRBV6-3	TRBJ1-1	many	CASSYGQGTEAFF	TGTGCCAGCAGTTACGGGCAGGGGACTGAAGCTTTCTTT
-	TRBV4-3	TRBJ2-1	many	CASSQDVLSSYNEQFF	TGCGCCAGCAGCCAAGACGTCCTGAGCTCCTACAATGAGCAGTTCTTC
-	TRBV24-1	TRBJ2-5	medium-sized	CATSDFRTVETQYF	TGTGCCACCAGTGATTTCCGGACCGTGGAGACCCAGTACTTC
TRBD1	TRBV12-3/TRBV12-4	TRBJ1-1	many	CASSGTGAEAFF	TGTGCCAGCAGCGGTACAGGGGCCGAAGCTTTCTTT
TRBD2	TRBV4-3	TRBJ2-7	many	CASSQGRGGKAYEQYF	TGCGCCAGCAGCCAAGGGCGGGGGGGCAAGGCCTACGAGCAGTACTTC
TRBD1	TRBV28	TRBJ2-7	many	CASSFTGGSYEQYF	TGTGCCAGCAGTTTTACAGGGGGTTCCTACGAGCAGTACTTC
TRBD1	TRBV29-1	TRBJ2-1	-	CSVAGTGAPTEQFF	TGCAGCGTTGCCGGGACAGGGGCCCCCACTGAGCAGTTCTTC
TRBD1	TRBV5-6	TRBJ1-1	many	CASRPDRAPEAFF	TGTGCCAGCAGACCCGACAGGGCACCTGAAGCTTTCTTT
TRBD1	TRBV29-1	TRBJ2-7	-	CSVDPGQGADEQYF	TGCAGCGTGGACCCGGGACAGGGGGCAGACGAGCAGTACTTC
TRBD1	TRBV15	TRBJ1-2	many	CATSSEGQGNYGYTF	TGTGCCACCAGCAGCGAAGGACAGGGCAACTATGGCTACACCTTC
TRBD2	TRBV12-3/TRBV12-4	TRBJ2-3	many	CASRRPGGGATDTQYF	TGTGCCAGCCGTCGGCCTGGCGGGGGGGCCACAGATACGCAGTATTTT
TRBD1	TRBV12-3/TRBV12-4	TRBJ2-6	many	CASPNPGQGASGANVLTF	TGTGCCAGCCCAAACCCGGGACAGGGGGCTAGTGGGGCCAACGTCCTGACTTTC
-	TRBV5-1	TRBJ2-2	few	CASSKRGETNTGELFF	TGCGCCAGCAGTAAGAGGGGGGAGACAAACACCGGGGAGCTGTTTTTT
-	TRBV25-1	TRBJ1-1	many	CASSGQGMRTEAFF	TGTGCCAGCAGTGGGCAGGGGATGAGGACTGAAGCTTTCTTT
-	TRBV3-1	TRBJ2-3	few	CASSQDGDTYTDTQYF	TGTGCCAGCAGCCAAGACGGAGACACCTACACAGATACGCAGTATTTT
TRBD2	TRBV6-2/TRBV6-3	TRBJ2-3	many	CASSYAVAGGADTQYF	TGTGCCAGCAGTTACGCAGTAGCGGGGGGTGCAGATACGCAGTATTTT
TRBD1	TRBV5-1	TRBJ2-3	few	CASSLEGTGGRTDTQYF	TGCGCCAGCAGCTTGGAGGGGACAGGGGGACGCACAGATACGCAGTATTTT
-	TRBV27	TRBJ2-5	few	CASRQQGRETQYF	TGTGCCAGCAGACAACAGGGTCGTGAGACCCAGTACTTC
-	TRBV5-1	TRBJ2-5	many	CASSLGRQFTGFETQYF	TGCGCCAGCAGCTTGGGCCGCCAATTTACAGGGTTTGAGACCCAGTACTTC
-	TRBV6-5	TRBJ2-1	few	CASSYSPVSYNEQFF	TGTGCCAGCAGTTACTCGCCCGTTTCCTACAATGAGCAGTTCTTC
-	TRBV6-2/TRBV6-3	TRBJ1-2	few	CASRPDGAYGYTF	TGTGCCAGCAGGCCTGATGGGGCCTATGGCTACACCTTC
-	TRBV6-1	TRBJ2-2	many	CASSTLLGKNTGELFF	TGTGCCAGCAGTACCCTCCTTGGTAAAAACACCGGGGAGCTGTTTTTT
-	TRBV19	TRBJ1-5	-	CASSIDRGPNQPQHF	TGTGCCAGTAGTATAGATCGCGGACCAAATCAGCCCCAGCATTTT
TRBD1	TRBV6-2/TRBV6-3	TRBJ2-5	few	CASSYSDRAFPPQYF	TGTGCCAGCAGTTACAGCGACAGGGCCTTTCCACCCCAGTACTTC
-	TRBV6-5	TRBJ1-2	many	CASSYLESEGYTF	TGTGCCAGCAGTTATCTCGAGAGTGAGGGCTACACCTTC
-	TRBV5-1	TRBJ1-1	few	CASSFGGLGQKDRSEAFF	TGCGCCAGCAGCTTCGGTGGCCTTGGACAGAAGGATCGGTCTGAAGCTTTCTTT
-	TRBV6-1	TRBJ2-1	-	CASSPERLSSYNEQFF	TGTGCCAGCAGCCCCGAGCGCCTCAGCTCCTACAATGAGCAGTTCTTC
-	TRBV29-1	TRBJ2-7	many	CSVVGADYEQYF	TGCAGCGTTGTGGGGGCAGACTACGAGCAGTACTTC
TRBD1	TRBV20-1	TRBJ2-6	-	CSARLLPGQRTIPSGANVLTF	TGCAGTGCTAGGCTTCTTCCGGGACAGAGAACGATCCCCTCTGGGGCCAACGTCCTGACTTTC
-	TRBV7-8	TRBJ1-6	-	CASSLFFGPLFPLHF	TGTGCCAGCAGCTTGTTTTTCGGACCGCTGTTTCCCCTCCACTTT
-	TRBV4-3	TRBJ1-2	-	CASSDEDGIPYRGYTF	TGCGCCAGCAGCGACGAAGACGGGATACCTTACCGTGGCTACACCTTC
-	TRBV25-1	TRBJ1-1	-	CASSARGQLEAFF	TGTGCCAGCAGCGCGCGAGGACAACTGGAAGCTTTCTTT
-	TRBV4-1	TRBJ2-7	-	CASSQDIPPGSYEQYF	TGCGCCAGCAGCCAAGACATTCCACCTGGATCCTACGAGCAGTACTTC
TRBD1	TRBV6-1	TRBJ2-7	many	CASSEWAGTGSSYKQYF	TGTGCCAGCAGTGAGTGGGCCGGGACAGGGAGCTCCTACAAGCAGTACTTC
-	TRBV15	TRBJ1-4	many	CATSRDRRGEKLFF	TGTGCCACCAGCAGAGATAGGCGGGGTGAAAAACTGTTTTTT
-	TRBV7-2	TRBJ2-7	many	CASSSDLGSYEQYF	TGTGCCAGCAGCTCGGACCTTGGCTCCTACGAGCAGTACTTC
-	TRBV4-2	TRBJ2-5	many	CASSQELQAQETQYF	TGTGCCAGCAGCCAAGAGTTACAGGCTCAAGAGACCCAGTACTTC
-	TRBV29-1	TRBJ2-1	few	CSVEGAGAEQFF	TGCAGCGTTGAAGGGGCGGGCGCCGAGCAGTTCTTC
-	TRBV4-2	TRBJ2-1	many	CASSQAWAGSYNEQFF	TGTGCCAGCAGCCAAGCATGGGCGGGCTCCTACAATGAGCAGTTCTTC
-	TRBV20-1	TRBJ2-4	many	CSGLTKNIQYF	TGCAGTGGCCTGACCAAAAACATTCAGTACTTC
-	TRBV27	TRBJ1-2	-	CASSLTVGGESYLGAGYTF	TGTGCCAGCAGTTTAACCGTGGGGGGGGAATCCTATCTTGGAGCTGGCTACACCTTC
-	TRBV19	TRBJ1-1	-	CASIGGNTEAFF	TGTGCCAGTATCGGTGGGAACACTGAAGCTTTCTTT
TRBD1	TRBV6-1	TRBJ2-3	-	CASSTDRYTDTQYF	TGTGCCAGCAGTACGGACAGGTACACAGATACGCAGTATTTT
TRBD1	TRBV6-2/TRBV6-3	TRBJ2-7	-	CASAQGTGAYEQYF	TGTGCCAGCGCGCAAGGGACAGGGGCCTACGAGCAGTACTTC
-	TRBV7-9	TRBJ2-1	few	CASSLVGNGEQFF	TGTGCCAGCAGCTTAGTTGGTAACGGTGAGCAGTTCTTC